This TCR beta chain was captured in a study of technical replicates of blood from several donors. The repertoire was sequenced with immunoSEQ multiplex PCR; TCRdb's copy has only in-frame clones and lacks some. The sample carries approximately 85,000 clones, roughly 94% recorded once. Germline assignment: CDR1 SQVTM and CDR2 ANQGSEA. The junction had 11 bases not matched to a gene; V was cut back by 8 bases and J by 6 bases. The CDR3 sequence is 13 residues long. The chain combines TRBV29-1 with TRBJ2-7; 9 nucleotides match TRBD1. Sequencing input: T cells isolated from PBMCs. The clonotype comes from a human donor in good health. The CDR3 nucleotides are TGCAGCTCCGTGGGACAGGGAGCTGGCGAGCAGTACTTC. This codes for CSSVGQGAGEQYF.